This is a list of T cell receptor beta chains from one sample in a study of OX40 agonist ivuxolimab in advanced cancers. Clones were sequenced by immunoSEQ multiplex PCR, and TCRdb holds only the in-frame ones, with some missing. Among almost 85,000 clones listed, approximately 86% were seen once. The sequencing here drew on CD4+ or CD8+ T cells sorted from blood, taken in a trial of the OX40 agonist ivuxolimab. These receptor sequences come from an adult with an advanced solid tumor such as melanoma, head and neck, liver or kidney cancer. CDR3s include the opening cysteine and the closing phenylalanine or tryptophan. A D gene is named only where the DNA matches it firmly. Clone sizes are given selectively: once, few, many, or a class where the clone is expanded.

v_gene	d_gene	abundance	j_gene	CDR3aa	CDR3nt
TRBV7-9	.	.	TRBJ1-1	CASSLTQALNTEAFF	TGTGCCAGCAGCTTAACACAGGCCCTGAACACTGAAGCTTTCTTT
TRBV5-6	.	.	TRBJ1-1	CASSFWAYTEAFF	TGTGCCAGCAGCTTTTGGGCATACACTGAAGCTTTCTTT
TRBV6-4	TRBD1	.	TRBJ2-3	CASSGTGGTDTQYF	TGTGCCAGCAGTGGGACAGGGGGCACAGATACGCAGTATTTT
TRBV6-1	.	.	TRBJ1-2	CASRAGTPLHGYTF	TGTGCCAGCAGGGCAGGGACTCCGCTTCATGGCTACACCTTC
TRBV2	.	.	TRBJ1-1	CASRLGGLNTEAFF	TGTGCCAGCAGGCTAGGCGGTTTGAACACTGAAGCTTTCTTT
TRBV18	.	.	TRBJ2-7	CASSQAGPQNEQYF	TGTGCCAGCTCGCAAGCGGGCCCCCAGAACGAGCAGTACTTC
TRBV27	.	once	TRBJ2-7	CASSEKLTSRGTYEQYF	TGTGCCAGCAGTGAAAAACTTACTAGCAGAGGTACCTACGAGCAGTACTTC
TRBV4-3	.	once	TRBJ2-7	CASSQGRQIYEQYF	TGCGCCAGCAGCCAAGGGAGGCAAATCTACGAGCAGTACTTC
TRBV7-9	TRBD1	.	TRBJ1-1	CASSTGTGRTEAFF	TGTGCCAGCAGCACCGGGACAGGGCGCACTGAAGCTTTCTTT
TRBV27	TRBD2	.	TRBJ2-1	CASRWGGEQFF	TGTGCCAGCCGTTGGGGGGGTGAGCAGTTCTTC
TRBV29-1	.	.	TRBJ1-2	CSAEGLYGYTF	TGCAGCGCGGAGGGCCTCTATGGCTACACCTTC
TRBV5-6	.	.	TRBJ2-5	CASSLGQLMVQETQYF	TGTGCCAGCAGCTTGGGGCAGTTAATGGTTCAAGAGACCCAGTACTTC
TRBV14	TRBD1	.	TRBJ2-7	CASSQRSGTGGYEQYF	TGTGCCAGCAGCCAAAGGTCCGGGACAGGGGGCTACGAGCAGTACTTC
TRBV27	.	.	TRBJ1-6	CASSLGRAGNSPLHF	TGTGCCAGCAGCCTGGGGAGGGCGGGTAATTCACCCCTCCACTTT
TRBV7-2	TRBD1	.	TRBJ1-3	CASSFTGGAGNTIYF	TGTGCCAGCAGCTTTACAGGGGGCGCTGGAAACACCATATATTTT
TRBV2	TRBD2	.	TRBJ2-7	CASSVAGGIGEQYF	TGTGCCAGCAGCGTAGCGGGAGGGATTGGGGAGCAGTACTTC
TRBV6-1	.	.	TRBJ1-4	CASSRDPPTNEKLFF	TGTGCCAGCAGCCGGGACCCTCCAACTAATGAAAAACTGTTTTTT
TRBV7-2	.	.	TRBJ1-2	CASSSGGTGSSYGYTF	TGTGCCAGCAGCTCCGGGGGGACTGGGAGTAGCTATGGCTACACCTTC
TRBV10-3	.	.	TRBJ2-1	CAIGGRSSYNEQFF	TGTGCCATCGGAGGGAGGAGCTCCTACAATGAGCAGTTCTTC
TRBV20-1	.	.	TRBJ2-1	CSARDRSEQFF	TGCAGTGCTAGAGATCGTAGTGAGCAGTTCTTC
TRBV19	.	.	TRBJ1-1	CASRDGSTEAFF	TGTGCCAGTAGGGACGGAAGCACTGAAGCTTTCTTT
TRBV13	.	.	TRBJ2-2	CASTRDTGELFF	TGTGCCAGCACCAGAGACACCGGGGAGCTGTTTTTT
TRBV5-6	.	.	TRBJ2-7	CASSLPGLGTEQYF	TGTGCCAGCAGCTTACCGGGACTGGGCACGGAGCAGTACTTC
TRBV5-4	.	.	TRBJ2-7	CASSLGGRRYEQYF	TGTGCCAGCAGCTTGGGGGGGAGGAGGTACGAGCAGTACTTC
TRBV2	.	.	TRBJ1-3	CASSGGLRGSGNTIYF	TGTGCCAGCAGTGGAGGACTCAGGGGCTCTGGAAACACCATATATTTT
TRBV7-9	.	.	TRBJ2-6	CASSRQLSGANVLTF	TGTGCCAGCAGCCGCCAGCTCTCTGGGGCCAACGTCCTGACTTTC
TRBV4-1	.	.	TRBJ2-3	CASSQEYTDSADTQYF	TGCGCCAGCAGCCAAGAATATACAGACTCGGCAGATACGCAGTATTTT
TRBV18	.	.	TRBJ1-1	CASSSLQDMNTEAFF	TGTGCCAGCTCATCATTACAGGATATGAACACTGAAGCTTTCTTT
TRBV7-9	.	.	TRBJ2-3	CASGTTSSSTDTQYF	TGTGCCAGCGGAACCACATCGTCTAGCACAGATACGCAGTATTTT
TRBV9	.	large	TRBJ2-2	CASSYFGGELFF	TGTGCCAGCAGCTATTTCGGCGGGGAGCTGTTTTTT
TRBV30	TRBD2	.	TRBJ2-7	CAWSPTSGSYEQYF	TGTGCCTGGAGTCCCACTAGCGGGAGCTACGAGCAGTACTTC
TRBV7-3	.	once	TRBJ2-5	CASSFQGAGETQYF	TGTGCCAGCAGCTTCCAAGGAGCGGGAGAGACCCAGTACTTC
TRBV9	TRBD2	.	TRBJ2-3	CASSLGGADTQYF	TGTGCCAGCAGCCTGGGGGGGGCAGATACGCAGTATTTT
TRBV5-1	.	once	TRBJ1-1	CASSLVSGDTEAFF	TGCGCCAGCAGCTTGGTCTCGGGGGACACTGAAGCTTTCTTT
TRBV6-5	.	.	TRBJ2-2	CASSRGTSAGELFF	TGTGCCAGCAGTCGCGGGACGTCCGCCGGGGAGCTGTTTTTT
TRBV6-5	.	.	TRBJ2-3	CASSRGLGEDTQYF	TGTGCCAGCAGTCGAGGGTTGGGGGAAGATACGCAGTATTTT
TRBV7-9	.	.	TRBJ2-5	CASSLFTREETQYF	TGTGCCAGCAGCTTATTCACTAGGGAAGAGACCCAGTACTTC
TRBV27	.	.	TRBJ2-3	CASKRTGTDTQYF	TGTGCCAGCAAAAGGACAGGCACAGATACGCAGTATTTT
TRBV29-1	.	medium-sized	TRBJ1-2	CSVDTRGYTF	TGCAGCGTTGATACCAGGGGCTACACCTTC
TRBV7-6	.	.	TRBJ1-1	CASSLQGYTEAFF	TGTGCCAGCAGTTTACAGGGATACACTGAAGCTTTCTTT
TRBV5-4	.	.	TRBJ2-6	CASSAPASAISGANVLTF	TGTGCCAGCAGCGCCCCGGCTAGCGCTATCTCTGGGGCCAACGTCCTGACTTTC
TRBV18	.	.	TRBJ2-3	CASSPARGDTQYF	TGTGCCAGCTCACCTGCACGTGGGGATACGCAGTATTTT
TRBV6-5	TRBD2	.	TRBJ2-1	CASSYSGVAGGEEQFF	TGTGCCAGCAGTTACTCCGGAGTAGCGGGAGGTGAGGAGCAGTTCTTC
TRBV19	TRBD1	.	TRBJ1-5	CATRTGSQPQHF	TGTGCCACTCGGACAGGGTCCCAGCCCCAGCATTTT
TRBV27	.	.	TRBJ2-3	CASSRRGGSTDTQYF	TGTGCCAGCAGCCGCAGGGGCGGCAGCACAGATACGCAGTATTTT
TRBV10-2	.	.	TRBJ2-1	CASSVSSRWDEQFF	TGCGCCAGCAGTGTTTCTTCGAGGTGGGATGAGCAGTTCTTC
TRBV20-1	.	.	TRBJ1-1	CSARGLLGAFF	TGCAGTGCTAGGGGCCTGCTTGGCGCTTTCTTT
TRBV7-2	.	.	TRBJ2-7	CASSLDRVRDEQYF	TGTGCCAGCAGCTTAGACAGGGTGAGGGACGAGCAGTACTTC
TRBV30	.	.	TRBJ1-2	CAWSVFVAEGYTF	TGTGCCTGGAGTGTATTCGTGGCGGAGGGCTACACCTTC
TRBV9	.	.	TRBJ1-1	CASSARHSNTEAFF	TGTGCCAGCAGCGCTAGACATTCGAACACTGAAGCTTTCTTT
TRBV5-4	TRBD1	once	TRBJ1-1	CASSSLGDRESFF	TGTGCCAGCAGCTCCCTAGGGGACAGGGAGTCTTTCTTT
TRBV2	.	.	TRBJ1-5	CASSFTEQPQHF	TGTGCCAGCAGTTTCACTGAACAGCCCCAGCATTTT
TRBV11-2	.	.	TRBJ2-7	CASSLDQMDEQYF	TGTGCCAGCAGCTTAGATCAAATGGACGAGCAGTACTTC
TRBV29-1	.	medium-sized	TRBJ1-2	CSVLQGRGGYTF	TGCAGCGTACTACAGGGTAGAGGTGGCTACACCTTC
TRBV4-2	.	.	TRBJ1-5	CASSQEPSNQPQHF	TGTGCCAGCAGCCAAGAGCCGAGCAATCAGCCCCAGCATTTT
TRBV10-3	.	.	TRBJ2-7	CAISGQGREQYF	TGTGCCATCAGTGGGCAGGGACGCGAGCAGTACTTC
TRBV7-2	.	.	TRBJ2-2	CASSRTRRQNTGELFF	TGTGCCAGCAGCCGAACACGACGCCAAAACACCGGGGAGCTGTTTTTT
TRBV7-2	.	once	TRBJ1-1	CASTKGSEAFF	TGTGCCAGCACGAAGGGCAGTGAAGCTTTCTTT
TRBV7-2	.	.	TRBJ1-2	CASSLESAGAGGYTF	TGTGCCAGCAGCTTAGAGAGCGCTGGGGCGGGGGGCTACACCTTC